This T cell receptor beta chain was captured by sequencing in a study of cytomegalovirus exposure and HLA in healthy donors. Study-wide findings and caveats: Earlier findings revealed that most TCR beta V segments proved productive either about 87% or about 30% of the time. TCR beta V- and J-gene trimming was later associated with a missense DCLRE1C variant. After further analysis at a later stage, around 17,000 TCR beta sequences were associated with HLA alleles at 0.05 false discovery rate.

V gave up 4 bases and J gave up 3 bases; unmatched junction bases: 4. CDR1 is WSHSY, CDR2 SAAADI, per germline. CDR3 length equals 14 residues. Primers for the PCR totalled 60 Vbeta and 13 Jbeta. Libraries were prepared by immunoSEQ multiplex PCR; TCRdb keeps only in-frame clonotypes and omits some of them. The sample is made up of tens of thousands of clones, and the top ten hold about 1.2% of it. On this clone: Its antigen is unidentified.

This sequence was found in a woman in her thirties or forties in good health and CMV-seronegative. Sequenced material: PBMCs. The J gene is TRBJ2-7, the V gene TRBV10-2; 9 nucleotides align to TRBD2. The CDR3, as DNA: TGCGCCAGCAGTGTAGGGCGGGAGGGCTACGAGCAGTACTTC. Translating it yields CASSVGREGYEQYF.